Below, one T cell receptor beta chain is given with its context. This clone was counted between two and nine times. Its antigen is still unknown. Within one base of it there is no much larger clone, and no base qualities were kept. The donors belonged to the validation cohort of around 120 subjects, which was separate from the approximately 700-subject first cohort. This sample stems from a study of cytomegalovirus exposure and HLA in healthy donors listed by TCRdb under 2017. Regarding the complete study: A later analysis indicated that the roughly 120 validation repertoires were generated on the platform also employed for the roughly 730 repertoires of the first cohort. Along with the roughly 710-subject first cohort, a separate validation cohort of more than 90 different subjects was used. The study aimed to test whether signatures of past pathogen exposure could be identified by cataloging public T cell receptors. To predict cytomegalovirus infection status, the study brought together high-throughput TCR immunosequencing, statistical association of individual TCRs with disease status, and machine learning. Results the study describes overall, beyond this receptor: Across donors, most TCR sequences were observed very rarely, whereas some public TCRs were present in many individuals. In the study, 164 TCR beta chains were listed as associated with cytomegalovirus. Subsequent analysis determined that TCRs grouped into clusters in the first cohort also showed a tendency toward co-occurrence across the 120 or so validation repertoires, and approximately 94% of cluster scores exceeded 0. The validation cohort had no HLA typing available for a later analysis, so co-occurrence within that cohort was assessed over all 120 or so repertoires. In vitro tests confirmed that a few of the cytomegalovirus-associated TCR beta chains recognize cytomegalovirus antigens. The authors suggested that the approach could potentially be generalized to other disease states and immunological phenotypes. The classifier was reported to diagnose cytomegalovirus status with high specificity and sensitivity in both the original and validation cohorts.

The CDR3 numbers 14 residues from cysteine through phenylalanine. The read is trimmed to its CDR3 DNA, 42 bases read in frame from base 1. V and J lose 3 bases and 6 bases, and a span of 12 bases separates them. For CDR1 and CDR2, the germline V gene lists SNHLY and FYNNEI. Library preparation used the immunoSEQ multiplex PCR assay. In the authors' own workflow: A statistical classification framework was built for diagnosing cytomegalovirus status from the catalog of TCR beta chain sequences. TCRdb's version of the immuneACCESS table is confined to in-frame rearrangements and falls short of the full clone set. An unresolved V gene accounts for under half of the shortfall where checked; the remainder is of unknown origin. V and J calls and clone size are given by that table; D and trimming were obtained from the DNA. The sample yields fewer than 90,000 clones; 84% were counted once. The top ten clones comprise 12% of the sample.

The sequencing sample was made of PBMCs. The receptor was isolated from a woman younger than 30 in good health and CMV-seropositive. The chain uses TRBV2 and TRBJ1-5, with TRBD1 tentatively as D gene (5 bases match). The nucleotide sequence reads TGTGCCAGCAGTGACAGGGAGGGTGGTCAGCCCCAGCATTTT. This encodes CASSDREGGQPQHF.